This T cell receptor beta chain emerged from a study of blood T cell repertoires in COVID-19. Study-level background: T cells, B-cell-depleted T cells, or PBMCs provided the cDNA or gDNA that served as material.

Generated by immunoSEQ multiplex PCR, the TCRdb table keeps only in-frame clones and is missing some. The repertoire consists of about 90,000 clones, with approximately 91% occurring once and the leading ten covering around 1.8%. The V and J ends lost 4 bases and 4 bases, in that order; junction bases with no gene match: 0. Germline-derived CDR1 and CDR2 are KGHDR and SFDVKD. This CDR3 is built from 13 residues. This clonotype was obtained from a human donor with active COVID-19. The donor label of this sample is uncertain. Sequences were obtained from peripheral blood. The genes are TRBV24-1 and TRBJ1-5; 7 nucleotides match TRBD1. Here the CDR3 DNA reads TGTGCCACCAGTGACAGGGGGAATCAGCCCCAGCATTTT. This translates into CATSDRGNQPQHF.